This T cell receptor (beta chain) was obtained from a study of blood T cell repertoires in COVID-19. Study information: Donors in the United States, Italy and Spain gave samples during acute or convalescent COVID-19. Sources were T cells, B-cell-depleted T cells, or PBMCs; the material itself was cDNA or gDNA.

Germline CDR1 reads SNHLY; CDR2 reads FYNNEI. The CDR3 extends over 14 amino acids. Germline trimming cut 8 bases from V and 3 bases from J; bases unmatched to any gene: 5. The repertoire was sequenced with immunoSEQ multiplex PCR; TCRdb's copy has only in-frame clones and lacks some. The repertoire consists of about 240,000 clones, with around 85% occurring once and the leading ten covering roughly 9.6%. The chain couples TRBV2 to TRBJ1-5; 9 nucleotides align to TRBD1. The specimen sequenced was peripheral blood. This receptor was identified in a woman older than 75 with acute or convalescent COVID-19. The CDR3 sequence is CASSWDRANQPQHF. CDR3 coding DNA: TGTGCCAGCTCTTGGGACAGGGCCAATCAGCCCCAGCATTTT. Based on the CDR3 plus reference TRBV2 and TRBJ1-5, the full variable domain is EPEVTQTPSHQVTQMGQEVILRCVPISNHLYFYWYRQILGQKVEFLVSFYNNEISEKSEIFDDQFSVERPDGSNFTLKIRSTKLEDSAMYFCASSWDRANQPQHFGDGTRLSIL.